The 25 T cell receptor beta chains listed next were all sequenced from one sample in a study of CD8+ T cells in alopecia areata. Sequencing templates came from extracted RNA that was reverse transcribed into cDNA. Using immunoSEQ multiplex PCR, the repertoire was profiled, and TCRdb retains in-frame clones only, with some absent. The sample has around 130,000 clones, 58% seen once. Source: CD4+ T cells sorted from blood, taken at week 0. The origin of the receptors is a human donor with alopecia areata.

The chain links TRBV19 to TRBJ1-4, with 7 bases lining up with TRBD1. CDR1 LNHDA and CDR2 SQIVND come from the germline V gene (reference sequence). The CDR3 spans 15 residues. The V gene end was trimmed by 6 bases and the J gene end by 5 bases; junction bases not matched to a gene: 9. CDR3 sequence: CASRRRMDRNEKLFF. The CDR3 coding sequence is TGTGCCAGTAGGAGACGCATGGACAGGAATGAAAAACTGTTTTTT.

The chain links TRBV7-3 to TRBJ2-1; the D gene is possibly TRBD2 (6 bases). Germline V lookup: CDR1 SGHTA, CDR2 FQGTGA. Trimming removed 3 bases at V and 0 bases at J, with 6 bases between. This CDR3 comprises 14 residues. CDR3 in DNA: TGTGCCAGCAGCTTGACTAGCTCCTACAATGAGCAGTTCTTC. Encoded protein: CASSLTSSYNEQFF.

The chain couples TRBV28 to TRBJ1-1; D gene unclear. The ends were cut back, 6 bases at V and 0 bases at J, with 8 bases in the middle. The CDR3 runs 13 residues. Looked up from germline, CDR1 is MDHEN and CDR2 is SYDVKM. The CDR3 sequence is CASSQRLNTEAFF. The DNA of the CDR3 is TGTGCCAGCAGCCAGAGATTGAACACTGAAGCTTTCTTT.

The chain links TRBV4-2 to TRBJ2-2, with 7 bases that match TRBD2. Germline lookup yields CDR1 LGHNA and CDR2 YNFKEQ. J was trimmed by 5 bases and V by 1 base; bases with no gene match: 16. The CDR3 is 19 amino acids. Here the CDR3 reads CASSQVVPKEGGGTGELFF. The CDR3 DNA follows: TGTGCCAGCAGCCAAGTAGTCCCTAAGGAGGGCGGGGGTACCGGGGAGCTGTTTTTT.

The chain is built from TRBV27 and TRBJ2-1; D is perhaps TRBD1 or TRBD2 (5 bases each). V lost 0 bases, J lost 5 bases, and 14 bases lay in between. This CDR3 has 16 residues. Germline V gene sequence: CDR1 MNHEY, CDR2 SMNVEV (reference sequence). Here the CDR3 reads CASSLSGLAGHNEQFF. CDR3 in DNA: TGTGCCAGCAGTTTATCGGGGCTAGCCGGGCACAATGAGCAGTTCTTC.

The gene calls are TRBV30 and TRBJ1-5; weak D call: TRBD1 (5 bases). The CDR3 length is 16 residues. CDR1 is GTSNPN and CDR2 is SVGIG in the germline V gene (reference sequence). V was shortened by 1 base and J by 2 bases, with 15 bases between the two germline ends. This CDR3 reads CAWSARDLRGNQPQHF. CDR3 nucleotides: TGTGCCTGGAGTGCCCGGGACCTTCGGGGCAATCAGCCCCAGCATTTT.

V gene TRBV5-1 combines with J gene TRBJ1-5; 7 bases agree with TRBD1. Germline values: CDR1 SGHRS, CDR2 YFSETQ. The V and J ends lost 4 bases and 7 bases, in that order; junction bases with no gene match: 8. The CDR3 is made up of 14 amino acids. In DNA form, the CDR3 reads TGCGCCAGCAGCCCCGGGACAGCACGACAGCCCCAGCATTTT. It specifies CASSPGTARQPQHF.

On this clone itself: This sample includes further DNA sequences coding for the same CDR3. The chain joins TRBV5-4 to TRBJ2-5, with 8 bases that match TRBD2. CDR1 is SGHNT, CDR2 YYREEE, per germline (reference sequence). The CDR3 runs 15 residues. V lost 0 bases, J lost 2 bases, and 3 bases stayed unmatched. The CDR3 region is CASSLGSGGQETQYF. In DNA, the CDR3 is TGTGCCAGCAGCTTGGGTTCGGGAGGGCAAGAGACCCAGTACTTC.

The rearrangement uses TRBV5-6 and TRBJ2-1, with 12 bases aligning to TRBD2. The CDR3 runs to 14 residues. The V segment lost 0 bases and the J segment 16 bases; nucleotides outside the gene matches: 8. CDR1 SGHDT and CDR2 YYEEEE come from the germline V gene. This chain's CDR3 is CASSLGLAGDSLFF. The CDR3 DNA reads TGTGCCAGCAGCTTGGGACTAGCGGGAGATTCTCTTTTCTTC. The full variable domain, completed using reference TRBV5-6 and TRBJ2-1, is DAGVTQSPTHLIKTRGQQVTLRCSPKSGHDTVSWYQQALGQGPQFIFQYYEEEERQRGNFPDRFSGHQFPNYSSELNVNALLLGDSALYLCASSLGLAGDSLFFGPGTRLTVL.

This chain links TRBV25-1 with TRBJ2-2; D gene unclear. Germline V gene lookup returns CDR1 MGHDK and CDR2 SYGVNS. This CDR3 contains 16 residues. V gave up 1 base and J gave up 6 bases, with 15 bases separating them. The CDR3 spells CASSELEDWKAGELFF. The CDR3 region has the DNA TGTGCCAGCAGTGAATTAGAGGATTGGAAGGCCGGGGAGCTGTTTTTT.

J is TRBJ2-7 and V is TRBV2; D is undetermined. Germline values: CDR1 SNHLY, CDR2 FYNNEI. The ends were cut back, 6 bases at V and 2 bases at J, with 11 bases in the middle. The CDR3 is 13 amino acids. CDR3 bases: TGTGCCAGCAGCTCAGACGGAGCCTACGAGCAGTACTTC. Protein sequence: CASSSDGAYEQYF.

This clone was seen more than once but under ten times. The CDR3 nucleotides read TGTGCCAGCAGCCTTGGAGGGGTAACAGCCTCCTATGGCTACACCTTC. Its translation is CASSLGGVTASYGYTF. The chain links TRBV4-2 to TRBJ1-2, with a tentative D call TRBD1 (5 bases). The CDR3 is made up of 16 amino acids. V lost 4 bases and J lost 4, with 19 bases in between. Germline values: CDR1 LGHNA, CDR2 YNFKEQ.

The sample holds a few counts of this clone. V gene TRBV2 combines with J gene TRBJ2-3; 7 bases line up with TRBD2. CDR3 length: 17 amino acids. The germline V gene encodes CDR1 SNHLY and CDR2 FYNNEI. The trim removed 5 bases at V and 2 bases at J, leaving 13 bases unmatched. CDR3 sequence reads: CASSLTGAGRNTDTQYF. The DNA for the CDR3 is TGTGCCAGCAGTCTGACGGGAGCGGGAAGGAACACAGATACGCAGTATTTT.

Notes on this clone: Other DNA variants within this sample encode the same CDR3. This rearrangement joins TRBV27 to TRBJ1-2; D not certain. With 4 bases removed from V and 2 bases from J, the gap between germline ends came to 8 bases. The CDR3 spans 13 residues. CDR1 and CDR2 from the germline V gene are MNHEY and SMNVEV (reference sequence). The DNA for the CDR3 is TGTGCCAGCAGTTCAAGGGTAAACTATGGCTACACCTTC. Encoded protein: CASSSRVNYGYTF.

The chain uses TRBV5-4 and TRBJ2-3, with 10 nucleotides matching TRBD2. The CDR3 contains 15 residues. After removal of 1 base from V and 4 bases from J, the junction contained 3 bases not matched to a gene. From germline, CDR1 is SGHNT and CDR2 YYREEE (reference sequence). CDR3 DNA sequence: TGTGCCAGCAGCTTGCCTAGCGGGGGTGCAGATACGCAGTATTTT. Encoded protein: CASSLPSGGADTQYF.

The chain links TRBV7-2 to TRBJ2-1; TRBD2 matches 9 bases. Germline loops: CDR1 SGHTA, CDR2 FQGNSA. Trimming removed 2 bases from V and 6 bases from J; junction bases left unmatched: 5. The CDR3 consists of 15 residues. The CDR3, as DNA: TGTGCCAGCAGCTTATTAGCGGGAGTGGGCAATGAGCAGTTCTTC. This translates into CASSLLAGVGNEQFF.

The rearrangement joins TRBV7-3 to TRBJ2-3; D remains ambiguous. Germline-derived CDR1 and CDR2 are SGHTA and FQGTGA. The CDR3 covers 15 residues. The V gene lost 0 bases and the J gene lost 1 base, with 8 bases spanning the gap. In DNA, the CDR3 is TGTGCCAGCAGCTTAACCGTGGCGCGCACAGATACGCAGTATTTT. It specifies CASSLTVARTDTQYF.

The DNA for the CDR3 is TGCAGCGCCCATACCTCCGGGGGGCAAGGTGAAGCTTTCTTT. Translation: CSAHTSGGQGEAFF. The chain recombines TRBV29-1 with TRBJ1-1; D might be TRBD1 (6 bases). Germline loops: CDR1 SQVTM, CDR2 ANQGSEA. The CDR3 length is 14 residues. V was clipped by 7 bases and J by 7 bases, with 22 bases between them.

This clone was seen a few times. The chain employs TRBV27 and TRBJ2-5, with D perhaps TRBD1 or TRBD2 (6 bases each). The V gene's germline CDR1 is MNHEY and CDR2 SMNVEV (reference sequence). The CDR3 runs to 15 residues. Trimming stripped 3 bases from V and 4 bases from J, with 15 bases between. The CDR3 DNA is TGTGCCAGCAGTTTTGAGTGGGGGGCTCCAGAGACCCAGTACTTC. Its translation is CASSFEWGAPETQYF.

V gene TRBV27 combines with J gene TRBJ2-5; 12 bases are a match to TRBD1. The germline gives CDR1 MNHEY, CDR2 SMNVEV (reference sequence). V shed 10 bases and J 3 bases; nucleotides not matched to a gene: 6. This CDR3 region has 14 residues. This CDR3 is CAIGTGGREETQYF. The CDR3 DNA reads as TGTGCCATCGGGACAGGGGGCAGAGAAGAGACCCAGTACTTC.

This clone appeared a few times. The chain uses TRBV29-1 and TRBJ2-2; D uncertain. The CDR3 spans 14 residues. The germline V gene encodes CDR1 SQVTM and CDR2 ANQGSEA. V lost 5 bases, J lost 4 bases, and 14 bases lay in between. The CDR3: CSVNLEYSTGELFF. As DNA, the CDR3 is TGCAGCGTTAACTTAGAGTATAGCACCGGGGAGCTGTTTTTT.

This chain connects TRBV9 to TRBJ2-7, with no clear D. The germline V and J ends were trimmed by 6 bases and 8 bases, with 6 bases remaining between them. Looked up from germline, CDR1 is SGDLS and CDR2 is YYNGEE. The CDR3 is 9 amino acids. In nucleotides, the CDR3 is TGTGCCAGCACGGCCCAGCAGTACTTC. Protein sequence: CASTAQQYF.

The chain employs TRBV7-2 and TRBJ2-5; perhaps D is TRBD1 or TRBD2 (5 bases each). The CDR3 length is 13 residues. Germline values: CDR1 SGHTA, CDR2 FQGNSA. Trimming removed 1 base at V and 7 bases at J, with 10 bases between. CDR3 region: CASSLGGEVTQYF. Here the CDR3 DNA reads TGTGCCAGCAGCTTAGGAGGGGAAGTGACCCAGTACTTC.

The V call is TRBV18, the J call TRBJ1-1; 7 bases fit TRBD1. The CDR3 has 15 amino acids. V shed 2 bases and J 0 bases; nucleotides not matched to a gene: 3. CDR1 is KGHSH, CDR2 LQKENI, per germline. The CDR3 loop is CASSPATGVNTEAFF. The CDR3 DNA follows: TGTGCCAGCTCACCAGCCACAGGGGTGAACACTGAAGCTTTCTTT.

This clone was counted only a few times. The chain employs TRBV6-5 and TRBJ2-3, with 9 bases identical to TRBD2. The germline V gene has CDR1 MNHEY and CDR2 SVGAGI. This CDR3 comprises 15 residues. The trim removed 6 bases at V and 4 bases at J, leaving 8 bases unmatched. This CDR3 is CASSRTSVFSDTQYF. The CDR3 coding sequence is TGTGCCAGCAGCCGGACTAGCGTGTTCTCAGATACGCAGTATTTT.